This TCR beta chain was identified during a study of human T cells and chemical hapten exposure. TCRdb used MiXCR to reprocess the RACE reads, holding one entry per CDR3 protein. The repertoire holds around 110,000 distinct CDR3 sequences, 9% to 14% seen once, with about 1.4% in the top ten. This clonotype showed up just a few times. The CDR3 is made up of 14 amino acids. The germline V and J ends were trimmed by 4 bases and 10 bases, with 20 bases remaining between them. Germline CDR1 and CDR2: MNHEY and SMNVEV (reference sequence). Regarding time point: patch test 1, 2 weeks after DPC sensitization. Treatment in this sample: therapeutic diphenylcyclopropenone sensitization with weekly scalp DPC.

The sequence was obtained from a woman between 50 and 59 years old with alopecia areata. Some clones in this sample may be carry-over from other donors' samples. This sample comprised whole blood, obtained in connection with sensitization to the hapten diphenylcyclopropenone (DPC). V gene TRBV27 combines with J gene TRBJ2-7, with D maybe TRBD1 (6 bases). The CDR3 here is CASSSKLDRIAQYF. The CDR3 nucleotides are TGTGCCAGCAGTTCAAAACTAGACAGGATCGCTCAGTACTTC.